Listed below are T cell receptor beta chains from one sample, sequenced in a study of CD8+CD57+ T cells in acquired aplastic anemia. Via MiXCR, TCRdb re-called the reads, giving one row per CDR3 protein. The sample shows some 120,000 distinct CDR3 sequences, 30% to 45% of them seen only once. The specimen was sorted CD4+, CD8+, or CD8+CD57+ T cells (not recorded which) from PBMCs. Source of these receptors: a human donor with aplastic anemia. CDR3s include the opening cysteine and the closing phenylalanine or tryptophan. A D gene is named only where the DNA matches it firmly. The size of a clone is reported for some rows only, either as once, few or many, or as a class for expanded clones.

j_call,clone_size,d_call,v_call,cdr3_nt,cdr3_aa
TRBJ1-5,few,TRBD1,TRBV5-6,TGTGCCAGCAGCTTAGGACAGGGGGCAAATCAGCCCCAGCATTTT,CASSLGQGANQPQHF
TRBJ1-2,many,TRBD1,TRBV29-1,TGCAGCGTTGCGGACAGGGGGCCCTCCCACCCACGGAGCTACACCTTC,CSVADRGPSHPRSYTF
TRBJ2-3,once,-,TRBV11-2,TGTGCCAGCAGCCCCGGCCTGGACACTCGCACAGATACGCAGTGTTTT,CASSPGLDTRTDTQCF
TRBJ2-6,once,TRBD1,TRBV19,TGTGCCAGTAGTAACCCACAGGGGGCTGGGGCCAACGTCCTGACTTTC,CASSNPQGAGANVLTF
TRBJ2-1,-,-,TRBV7-6,TGTGCCAGCAGCTTAGCTGGTCTAGTCAATGAGCAGTTCTTC,CASSLAGLVNEQFF
TRBJ1-5,many,-,TRBV19,TGTGCCAGTAGTATACACGGGTTCAATCAGCCCCAGCATTTT,CASSIHGFNQPQHF
TRBJ2-3,many,-,TRBV14,TGTGCCAGCAGCCAAGATCTCGGGGGCCAACAAACGCAGTATTTT,CASSQDLGGQQTQYF
TRBJ1-4,many,-,TRBV5-1,TGCGCCAGCAGCTTCACGACAACTAATGAAAAACTGTTTTTT,CASSFTTTNEKLFF
TRBJ2-7,-,-,TRBV9,TGCGCCAGCAGCCAAGGCCCAGGGGCGGACGAGCAGTACTTC,CASSQGPGADEQYF
TRBJ1-6,-,TRBD1,TRBV5-4,TGTGCCAGCAGCTCCGGGACAGGGACTTCACCCCTCCACTTT,CASSSGTGTSPLHF
TRBJ2-5,-,TRBD2,TRBV20-1,TGCAGTGCGAGGACTAGCGGGATTTCTATAGTGACCCAGTACTTC,CSARTSGISIVTQYF
TRBJ1-2,many,-,TRBV2,TGTGCCACCCGGGGTTCGGGACCCTCCTATGGCTACACCTTC,CATRGSGPSYGYTF
TRBJ1-1,many,-,TRBV20-1,TGCAGTGCTAGAAGGACCCTCACTGAAGCTTTCTTT,CSARRTLTEAFF
TRBJ2-7,-,-,TRBV7-3,TGTGCCAGCAGCCCCCCTGTCAGCTACGAGCAGTACTTC,CASSPPVSYEQYF
TRBJ1-5,many,-,TRBV4-1,TGCGCCAGCAGCCAAGAAGGGGCTCAGCCCCAGCATTTT,CASSQEGAQPQHF
TRBJ1-2,many,-,TRBV7-2,TGTGCCAGCAGCAGAGATTATGGGGACGTTTATGGCTACACCTTC,CASSRDYGDVYGYTF
TRBJ2-7,-,TRBD1,TRBV7-2,TGTGCCAGCAGCCCAAGTGTGACAGGGAGCTACGAGCAGTACTTC,CASSPSVTGSYEQYF
TRBJ1-4,-,TRBD1,TRBV2,TGTGCCAGCCGTTGGACAGGGAGACGTGAAAAACTGTTTTTT,CASRWTGRREKLFF
TRBJ1-2,-,-,TRBV2,TGTGCCAGCCTGACCGGTTTCATGTGGGGCTATACCTTC,CASLTGFMWGYTF
TRBJ2-3,-,TRBD2,TRBV2,TGTGCCAGCAGTGAATGGACTAGCGGGGGCCCAGATACGCAGTATTTT,CASSEWTSGGPDTQYF
TRBJ1-4,many,-,TRBV7-9,TGTGCCAGCAGCTTGGGAGGGACCTCCAATGAAAAACTGTTTTTT,CASSLGGTSNEKLFF
TRBJ2-3,many,-,TRBV10-3,TGTGCCATCCTTCGATACACAGATACGCAGTATTTT,CAILRYTDTQYF
TRBJ2-3,few,-,TRBV15,TGTGCCACCAGCATCGGTACAGGAAGCACAGATACGCAGTATTTT,CATSIGTGSTDTQYF